Each of the 29 T cell receptor beta chains below was sequenced from the same sample in a study of T cells in Graves' hyperthyroidism and ophthalmopathy. Using RNA transcripts as the source, TCR beta CDR3 regions were amplified. A first-round RT-PCR of the TCR CDR3 used the HTBI primer set. TCRdb re-derived calls from the multiplex PCR reads in MiXCR, one entry per CDR3 protein. The data contain more than 450,000 distinct CDR3 sequences, roughly 21% of them seen just once; the ten biggest clones take up roughly 47%. Sequencing was carried out using blood. The receptors stem from a man aged 35 to 55 with Graves' ophthalmopathy.

This chain links TRBV4-1 with TRBJ1-2, with no clear D. CDR1 is MGHRA, CDR2 YSYEKL, per germline. Trimming took off 1 base at V and 3 bases at J, with 9 bases between the two ends. The CDR3 covers 14 residues. CDR3 residues: CASSQGPDDYGYTF. The CDR3 nucleotides are TGCGCCAGCAGCCAAGGCCCGGATGACTATGGCTACACCTTC.

This sequence joins TRBV6-2 or TRBV6-3 and TRBJ1-1; D unresolved. Trimming removed 7 bases from V and 1 base from J, with 7 bases in between. Germline CDR1 MNHEY, CDR2 SVGEGT. The CDR3 spans 12 residues. The CDR3 nucleotides read TGTGCCAGCACCTATCGGAACACTGAAGCTTTCTTT. This codes for CASTYRNTEAFF.

The chain links TRBV25-1 to TRBJ2-4, with a tentative D call TRBD2 (5 bases). Trimming took 5 bases from V and 13 from J, leaving 18 bases between them. Looked up from germline, CDR1 is MGHDK and CDR2 is SYGVNS. The length of the CDR3 is 13 residues. The CDR3 loop is CASSPVPAGVQYF. CDR3 coding DNA: TGTGCCAGCAGTCCCGTTCCGGCCGGGGTACAGTACTTC.

V and J are TRBV5-1 and TRBJ1-4; D ambiguous. Trimming took 3 bases from V and 4 from J, leaving 13 bases between them. CDR1 is SGHRS and CDR2 is YFSETQ in the germline V gene. The CDR3 extends over 15 amino acids. The CDR3 DNA sequence: TGCGCCAGCAGCTCCGGACGGGTAGTTAATGAAAAACTGTTTTTT. Protein: CASSSGRVVNEKLFF.

This clonotype was counted at least ten times. The chain joins TRBV6-2 or TRBV6-3 to TRBJ2-5; TRBD2 aligns across 8 bases. The CDR3 spans 16 residues. The J segment lost 5 bases and the V segment lost 0 bases, leaving 8 bases of the junction unmatched. Germline assignment: CDR1 MNHEY and CDR2 SVGEGT. For the CDR3, the DNA is TGTGCCAGCAGTTACTCGCCAGCGGGAGTTCTTGAGACCCAGTACTTC. Amino acids: CASSYSPAGVLETQYF.

A few counts support this clonotype. The rearrangement links TRBV6-1 to TRBJ2-1; a weak D match, TRBD2 (5 bases). Trimming stripped 6 bases from V and 8 bases from J, with 20 bases between. Germline CDR1 MNHNS, CDR2 SASEGT. This CDR3 comprises 15 residues. Here the CDR3 DNA reads TGTGCCAGCAGGGGAGCGGACTCAAAACGGGATGAGCAGTTCTTC. This encodes CASRGADSKRDEQFF.

The CDR3 reads CATRPGQGNRGSSGYTF. As DNA, the CDR3 is TGTGCCACGAGACCGGGACAGGGTAATAGGGGGTCCTCTGGCTACACCTTC. J is TRBJ1-2 and V is TRBV19, with 9 nucleotides matching TRBD1. V shed 10 bases, J shed 7 bases, and the junction held 22 bases outside the gene matches. The length of the CDR3 is 17 residues. Germline values: CDR1 LNHDA, CDR2 SQIVND (reference sequence).

V and J are TRBV20-1 and TRBJ2-5, with D perhaps TRBD1 (7 bases). The V end was cut by 5 bases, the J end by 3 bases, with 16 bases between. The CDR3 runs to 14 residues. CDR1 is DFQATT and CDR2 is SNEGSKA in the germline V gene (reference sequence). CDR3 coding DNA: TGCAGTGCTGCCAGGGGGGAGAGGGAAGAGACCCAGTACTTC. The encoded protein is CSAARGEREETQYF.

This clonotype came up a few times. The chain carries TRBV12-3 or TRBV12-4 and TRBJ1-6; a possible D gene is TRBD1 (5 bases). The CDR3 sequence is 15 residues long. The ends were cut back, 7 bases at V and 6 bases at J, with 16 bases in the middle. This CDR3 reads CASNPGGVGNSPLHF. In nucleotides, the CDR3 is TGTGCCAGCAATCCCGGGGGGGTGGGTAATTCACCCCTCCACTTT.

The chain is built from TRBV3-1 and TRBJ1-5; D might be TRBD1 (6 bases). The CDR3 length is 15 residues. V dropped 1 base and J dropped 6 bases, with 13 bases sitting between them. Germline V lookup: CDR1 LGHDT, CDR2 YNNKEL (reference sequence). The CDR3 region has the DNA TGTGCCAGCAGCCAAGGGGGGCAGGGGCGTCAGCCCCAGCATTTT. It yields the protein CASSQGGQGRQPQHF.

V gene TRBV4-2 combines with J gene TRBJ1-1; no clear D gene. Germline V gene lookup returns CDR1 LGHNA and CDR2 YNFKEQ. The CDR3 runs to 15 residues. V was clipped by 0 bases and J by 2 bases, with 10 bases between them. The CDR3 DNA reads TGTGCCAGCAGCCAAGATTTGAAACCTAACACTGAAGCTTTCTTT. Amino acids: CASSQDLKPNTEAFF.

This clonotype was counted between two and nine times. CDR3 protein: CASLRVGPAGGEQFF. CDR3 nucleotide sequence: TGTGCCAGCCTAAGGGTTGGTCCAGCGGGCGGGGAGCAGTTCTTC. The J gene is TRBJ2-1, the V gene TRBV12-3 or TRBV12-4, with a tentative D call TRBD2 (6 bases). Trimming shortened V by 8 bases and J by 10 bases, and 24 bases separated the two germline ends. This CDR3 contains 15 residues.

Comment on this clonotype: This sequence may be a read error, since a much larger clone differs from it by one base. This chain links TRBV12-3 or TRBV12-4 with TRBJ1-2; no clear D. The CDR3 spans 13 residues. The V gene lost 6 bases and the J gene lost 3 bases, with 11 bases spanning the gap. This CDR3 is CASSHRLDYGYTF. CDR3 in DNA: TGTGCCAGCAGCCATAGACTTGACTATGGCTACACCTTC.

This clonotype appeared many times. The V call is TRBV13, the J call TRBJ2-3; D is unresolved. This CDR3 region has 12 residues. V lost 2 bases to trimming and J lost 5 bases, with 5 bases between them. Germline CDR1 and CDR2: PRHDT and FYEKMQ (reference sequence). The CDR3 sequence is CASSLRIDTQYF. The CDR3 coding sequence is TGTGCCAGCAGCTTAAGGATAGATACGCAGTATTTT.

This clonotype was recorded many times. The rearrangement links TRBV18 to TRBJ2-7; TRBD1 matches at 8 bases. Germline lookup yields CDR1 KGHSH and CDR2 LQKENI. The J segment lost 3 bases and the V segment lost 3 bases, leaving 7 bases of the junction unmatched. The CDR3 runs to 15 residues. DNA for the CDR3: TGTGCCAGCTCACCTTCGACAGGGGAAGGCTACGAGCAGTACTTC. Translation: CASSPSTGEGYEQYF.

The rearrangement uses TRBV5-6 and TRBJ1-1; TRBD1 might be the D (5 bases). This CDR3 has 15 amino acids. Per the germline V gene, CDR1 is SGHDT and CDR2 is YYEEEE. Trimming left V 4 bases short and J 0 bases short, with 13 bases between. The CDR3 DNA follows: TGTGCCAGCAGCCGTCCGACAGAATTGAACACTGAAGCTTTCTTT. This encodes CASSRPTELNTEAFF.

This clonotype was observed a few times. The V call is TRBV2, the J call TRBJ2-7, with D perhaps matching TRBD1 or TRBD2 (6 bases each). The CDR3 totals 14 residues. The germline V and J ends were trimmed by 5 bases and 7 bases, with 18 bases remaining between them. The germline V gene has CDR1 SNHLY and CDR2 FYNNEI. DNA for the CDR3: TGTGCCAGCAGTACCGGGACATGGACTACGGAGCAGTACTTC. Amino acid sequence: CASSTGTWTTEQYF.

This clonotype was counted a few times. This rearrangement joins TRBV20-1 to TRBJ2-1, with TRBD2 matching 14 bases. Looked up from germline, CDR1 is DFQATT and CDR2 is SNEGSKA (reference sequence). V lost 3 bases and J lost 6; bases outside the gene matches: 10. The CDR3 contains 17 residues. CDR3 sequence: CSARGLGLAGATNEQFF. The DNA of the CDR3 is TGCAGTGCTAGGGGCTTGGGACTAGCGGGAGCGACCAATGAGCAGTTCTTC.

This clonotype was detected a few times. The CDR3 DNA reads as TGTGCCAGCAGTTTCCGGACTCCAACCCACCCTTATGAAAAACTGTTTTTT. Protein: CASSFRTPTHPYEKLFF. The rearrangement joins TRBV28 to TRBJ1-4; unclear D gene. V lost 3 bases to trimming and J lost 6 bases, with 20 bases between them. This CDR3 has 17 residues. Germline V gene data show CDR1 as MDHEN and CDR2 as SYDVKM. Supplemented by reference TRBV28 and TRBJ1-4, the full variable domain reads DVKVTQSSRYLVKRTGEKVFLECVQDMDHENMFWYRQDPGLGLRLIYFSYDVKMKEKGDIPEGYSVSREKKERFSLILESASTNQTSMYLCASSFRTPTHPYEKLFFGSGTQLSVL.

This clonotype was observed at least ten times. The chain uses TRBV2 and TRBJ1-1; TRBD1 aligns across 8 bases. J was trimmed by 1 base and V by 4 bases; bases with no gene match: 8. From germline, CDR1 is SNHLY and CDR2 FYNNEI. The CDR3 runs 16 residues. The chain's CDR3 is CASSASQGGWNTEAFF. In DNA form, the CDR3 reads TGTGCCAGCAGTGCGTCACAGGGGGGGTGGAACACTGAAGCTTTCTTT.

This clonotype was counted at least ten times. This chain uses TRBV6-2 or TRBV6-3 with TRBJ2-7; the D gene is possibly TRBD2 (5 bases). Germline V gene lookup returns CDR1 MNHEY and CDR2 SVGEGT. V lost 6 bases and J lost 3, with 18 bases in between. The CDR3 runs 15 residues. The CDR3 loop reads CASSSARFGDYEQYF. For the CDR3, the DNA is TGTGCCAGCAGCTCCGCCCGTTTCGGGGACTACGAGCAGTACTTC.

This clonotype was counted between two and nine times. This rearrangement joins TRBV7-2 to TRBJ2-2; D call uncertain. V lost 6 bases to trimming and J lost 4 bases, with 12 bases between them. This CDR3 is 14 amino acids long. Germline loops: CDR1 SGHTA, CDR2 FQGNSA. The chain's CDR3 is CASRRVPLTGELFF. DNA of the CDR3: TGTGCCAGCAGAAGGGTTCCACTCACCGGGGAGCTGTTTTTT.

CDR3 sequence reads: CASSFNSRSYNEQFF. The DNA of the CDR3 is TGCGCCAGCAGCTTCAATAGTAGGTCCTACAATGAGCAGTTCTTC. The genes are TRBV5-1 and TRBJ2-1; no clear D gene. V was shortened by 2 bases and J by 1 base, with 10 bases between the two germline ends. In germline, CDR1 is SGHRS, CDR2 YFSETQ. This CDR3 contains 15 residues.

This clonotype was found many times. J is TRBJ2-7 and V is TRBV15, with TRBD1 as a possible D gene (5 bases). Trimming stripped 3 bases from V and 2 bases from J, with 14 bases between. The CDR3 covers 15 residues. Looked up from germline, CDR1 is LNHNV and CDR2 is YYDKDF (reference sequence). Here the CDR3 reads CATSSPFETAYEQYF. The CDR3 nucleotides are TGTGCCACCAGCAGTCCGTTCGAGACAGCCTACGAGCAGTACTTC.

This clonotype was counted between two and nine times. The chain is built from TRBV28 and TRBJ2-3, with TRBD2 matching over 10 bases. The trim removed 7 bases at V and 2 bases at J, leaving 15 bases unmatched. This CDR3 spans 18 amino acids. Germline CDR1 MDHEN, CDR2 SYDVKM. CDR3 amino acids: CASTLGFVLAGDTDTQYF. The CDR3 DNA reads TGTGCCAGCACCTTAGGGTTTGTCCTAGCGGGAGACACAGATACGCAGTATTTT.

This clonotype turned up a few times. CDR3 protein: CASSPRGSGDTQYF. CDR3 DNA sequence: TGTGCCAGCAGTCCCAGGGGATCCGGAGATACGCAGTATTTT. V and J are TRBV6-1 and TRBJ2-3; D might be TRBD1 (6 bases). The V gene lost 5 bases and the J gene lost 5 bases, with 14 bases spanning the gap. This CDR3 has 14 amino acids. Germline assignment: CDR1 MNHNS and CDR2 SASEGT.

This clonotype was found a few times. The V call is TRBV6-2 or TRBV6-3, the J call TRBJ1-5; 8 nucleotides align to TRBD1. Losses at the gene ends were 6 bases for V and 5 bases for J; bases not matched to a gene: 3. Germline CDR1 MNHEY, CDR2 SVGEGT. There are 13 residues in the CDR3. The CDR3 sequence is CASRDREYQPQHF. The CDR3 coding sequence is TGTGCCAGCAGGGACAGGGAATATCAGCCCCAGCATTTT.

The gene calls are TRBV19 and TRBJ2-7; D is ambiguous. Looked up from germline, CDR1 is LNHDA and CDR2 is SQIVND (reference sequence). Trimming pared 4 bases from V and 0 bases from J, leaving 13 bases between. The CDR3 extends over 15 amino acids. The CDR3 DNA reads as TGTGCCAGTAGTAGCGCCGGTTCAAGCTCCTACGAGCAGTACTTC. Residues: CASSSAGSSSYEQYF.

This clonotype appeared a few times. CDR3 sequence: CASSHTGTGSSYEQYF. The CDR3 bases are TGTGCCAGCAGCCACACCGGGACAGGAAGCTCCTACGAGCAGTACTTC. V gene TRBV3-1 combines with J gene TRBJ2-7; 8 bases are shared with TRBD1. This CDR3 spans 16 amino acids. After removal of 3 bases from V and 0 bases from J, the junction contained 7 bases not matched to a gene. Germline lookup yields CDR1 LGHDT and CDR2 YNNKEL (reference sequence).